This TCR beta chain was captured by sequencing in a study of response to subunit inactivated influenza vaccine listed by TCRdb under 2018. About the investigation overall: To follow how T cells responded to a trivalent subunit inactivated influenza vaccine, the researchers relied on deep quantitative profiling of the T cell receptor repertoire. Overall study results and their limits: The authors suggested that each seasonal influenza vaccination may recruit only a limited number of new T cells.

The table lists this clonotype with a few counts. Its binding antigen is unknown. The sample holds no much larger clone one base away, and base qualities are not on file. Preparation of the library involved RT-PCR. The sample was run on an Illumina HiSeq 2500. TCRdb reprocessing: public reads trimmed at Q25 with fastp, clones called with MiXCR, in-frame beta chains kept. Each CDR3 protein appears once, grouped with its most common genes and DNA. For this sample the table gives over 800,000 distinct CDR3 sequences, of which 20% to 25% were detected only once. Together, the top ten hold 9.5% to 13% of the sample. Between the V and J ends, shortened by 0 bases and 11 bases respectively, the junction contains 16 bases. The CDR3 covers 14 residues, taking in both the cysteine and the phenylalanine. Only the CDR3 DNA is retained, 42 bases long and in frame from the first base. The germline V gene yields LGHNA for CDR1 and YNFKEQ for CDR2.

The V and J genes are TRBV4-2 and TRBJ1-1; the D segment could be TRBD1, given 5 matching bases. The source of this sequence is a man aged 50 or older who received an inactivated influenza vaccine. Donor details come from another sample of the same person, matched by shared clones. The source was PBMCs from blood, collected less than 6 days after vaccination. In nucleotides, the sequence is TGTGCCAGCAGCCAAGAACTTCAGGGCCTTTACGCTTTCTTT. Its protein product is CASSQELQGLYAFF.